The text below deals with one T cell receptor beta chain. The sample is drawn from a study of blood T cell repertoires in COVID-19. Study at large: COVID-19 samples from acute and convalescent phases originated in the United States, Italy and Spain. From T cells, B-cell-depleted T cells, or PBMCs came the material, which was cDNA or gDNA.

Original processing methods: Reference gene primer amplification yielded estimated nucleated cell counts. Here immunoSEQ multiplex PCR was the method, and the copy in TCRdb shows in-frame clones only, minus some. That table is the source of V, J and clone size, and D and trimming were worked out from the DNA. The table lists a few hundred thousand clones, 83% of them singletons. The CDR3 consists of 16 residues. Germline values: CDR1 LGHDT, CDR2 YNNKEL (reference sequence). Trimming took 5 bases from V and 4 from J; bases not matched to a gene: 8. V usage is TRBV3-1 (or the pseudogene TRBV3-2) and J usage is TRBJ2-3, with 11 bases aligning to TRBD2. Sequenced material: peripheral blood. The sequence was collected from a woman between 45 and 60 years old with acute or convalescent COVID-19. The CDR3 DNA follows: TGTGCCAGCAGCTCTCTAGCGGGGGGTAGTCCAGATACGCAGTATTTT. This gives the protein CASSSLAGGSPDTQYF.